The entry that follows covers one TCR beta chain sequence. Its antigen remains unknown. The data originate from a study of T cells after posttransplantation cyclophosphamide. V lost 7 bases and J lost 1, with 10 bases in between. The CDR3 sequence is 13 residues long. Looked up from germline, CDR1 is LNHDA and CDR2 is SQIVND (reference sequence). Using immunoSEQ multiplex PCR, the repertoire was profiled, and TCRdb retains in-frame clones only, with some absent. This sample has 45,000 to 65,000 clones, with about 86% found just once. General study points: Recipient CMV seropositivity and CMV reactivation strongly tracked TRB clonality. Tissue-infiltrating T cells from skin or gut overlapped little with blood T cells. Later blood repertoires were often dominated by clones from the donor CD8+ memory compartment.

Sequences were obtained from PBMCs. The TCR originated in a man under 40 with a blood cancer, CMV-positive, and with a related stem cell donor. This chain links TRBV19 with TRBJ1-1; D call uncertain. The CDR3 DNA follows: TGTGCCAGTATAAAAGAAGCGAACACTGAAGCTTTCTTT. Protein product: CASIKEANTEAFF.